Shown below are 26 T cell receptor beta chains from a single sample sequenced in a study of shared clonotypes between healthy human individuals. Profiling relied on immunoSEQ multiplex PCR, and the TCRdb table lists in-frame clones only, not all of them. This sample carries 630,000 or so clones, about 98% of them seen once, and the ten largest clones take more than 0.3%. Terminally differentiated effector memory CD45RA+ cells were left out of the naive CD8 fraction, which was CD45RO-negative and positively selected for CCR7. Sequenced: naive CD8+ T cells sorted from blood. The receptors were gathered from a man younger than 45 in good health.

About this clone itself: Other DNA variants within this sample encode the same CDR3. The rearrangement uses TRBV7-9 and TRBJ2-2; D gene unclear. This CDR3 comprises 14 residues. Trimming stripped 5 bases from V and 1 base from J, with 8 bases between. In germline, CDR1 is SEHNR, CDR2 FQNEAQ (reference sequence). CDR3 sequence: CASSPDLNTGELFF. The CDR3, as DNA: TGTGCCAGCAGCCCGGACCTGAACACCGGGGAGCTGTTTTTT.

The V call is TRBV12-2, the J call TRBJ1-1; the table assigns TRBD1, which was not confirmed against the DNA. TRBV12-2 is a recognized pseudogene. The CDR3 has 16 amino acids. As DNA, the CDR3 is TGTGCAAGTCGCGTACGGGGACAGGGGATGAACACTGAAGCTTTCTTT. Residues: CASRVRGQGMNTEAFF.

The genes are TRBV27 and TRBJ2-7; D may be TRBD1 or TRBD2 (6 bases each). Germline CDR1 MNHEY, CDR2 SMNVEV (reference sequence). V was trimmed by 1 base and J by 6 bases, leaving 13 bases between them. This CDR3 spans 14 amino acids. CDR3 sequence (DNA): TGTGCCAGCAGTTTATGGCCCGGGGGCCTCGAGCAGTACTTC. As protein: CASSLWPGGLEQYF.

This rearrangement joins TRBV27 to TRBJ1-1; D is unclear. The CDR3 runs 15 residues. CDR1 MNHEY and CDR2 SMNVEV come from the germline V gene (reference sequence). V was clipped by 0 bases and J by 0 bases, with 8 bases between them. This chain's CDR3 is CASSLSQVLNTEAFF. The CDR3 nucleotides are TGTGCCAGCAGTTTATCCCAGGTGCTGAACACTGAAGCTTTCTTT.

The gene calls are TRBV4-1 and TRBJ2-1; TRBD1 might be the D (5 bases). The CDR3 runs 17 residues. V was clipped by 0 bases and J by 3 bases, with 15 bases between them. CDR1 is MGHRA, CDR2 YSYEKL, per germline. The CDR3 region is CASSQETAQGNYNEQFF. In DNA form, the CDR3 reads TGCGCCAGCAGCCAAGAAACGGCTCAGGGAAACTACAATGAGCAGTTCTTC.

The chain joins TRBV5-1 to TRBJ2-3; 7 bases are a match to TRBD1. With 4 bases clipped from V and 7 bases from J, the junction kept 6 bases outside the gene matches. The germline V gene has CDR1 SGHRS and CDR2 YFSETQ. This CDR3 region has 13 residues. CDR3 sequence: CASSPGQPNTQYF. The CDR3 coding sequence is TGCGCCAGCAGCCCGGGACAGCCCAATACGCAGTATTTT.

The V gene is TRBV19, the J gene TRBJ1-5; no clear D gene. This CDR3 has 14 residues. Germline V gene data show CDR1 as LNHDA and CDR2 as SQIVND (reference sequence). V shed 7 bases and J shed 0 bases, with 10 bases lying between them. The CDR3 DNA reads TGTGCCAGTAAGGACGTGAATAGCAATCAGCCCCAGCATTTT. This codes for CASKDVNSNQPQHF.

The genes are TRBV9 and TRBJ2-3; D is undetermined. The CDR3 runs 15 residues. The germline V gene encodes CDR1 SGDLS and CDR2 YYNGEE. Trimming took 0 bases from V and 0 from J, leaving 8 bases between them. CDR3 amino acids: CASSVDVVSTDTQYF. DNA of the CDR3: TGTGCCAGCAGCGTAGATGTAGTGAGCACAGATACGCAGTATTTT.

The chain combines TRBV27 with TRBJ2-7; the match to TRBD1 covers 9 bases. J gave up 3 bases and V 3 bases, and 6 bases lay outside the gene matches. Germline CDR1 reads MNHEY; CDR2 reads SMNVEV (reference sequence). CDR3 length equals 15 residues. The CDR3 DNA reads as TGTGCCAGCAGTTTTTTGGGACAGGGTGTCTACGAGCAGTACTTC. This codes for CASSFLGQGVYEQYF.

The V call is TRBV14, the J call TRBJ2-1; either TRBD1 or TRBD2 may fit D (5 bases each). Germline CDR1 and CDR2: SGHDN and FVKESK. This CDR3 is built from 17 residues. Trimming shortened V by 1 base and J by 2 bases, and 15 bases separated the two germline ends. The CDR3 region is CASSQALGAVAYNEQFF. CDR3 coding DNA: TGTGCCAGCAGCCAAGCGCTCGGGGCGGTAGCCTACAATGAGCAGTTCTTC.

The count of this clone is one. The rearrangement links TRBV29-1 to TRBJ1-1; TRBD1 might be the D (5 bases). V was shortened by 6 bases and J by 6 bases, with 17 bases between the two germline ends. CDR3 size: 13 residues. Germline loops: CDR1 SQVTM, CDR2 ANQGSEA. The CDR3, as DNA: TGCAGCGTCATCGGCATGGGGCTCTCTGAAGCTTTCTTT. Protein sequence: CSVIGMGLSEAFF.

This chain joins TRBV19 and TRBJ2-1, with a weak D call TRBD2 (5 bases). The CDR3 has 13 residues. Trimming shortened V by 5 bases and J by 2 bases, and 7 bases separated the two germline ends. Looked up from germline, CDR1 is LNHDA and CDR2 is SQIVND (reference sequence). The CDR3 loop is CASSDGTYNEQFF. The DNA of the CDR3 is TGTGCCAGTAGTGACGGGACCTACAATGAGCAGTTCTTC.

The rearrangement uses TRBV30 and TRBJ2-1; 8 positions agree with TRBD2. The V gene end was trimmed by 6 bases and the J gene end by 3 bases; junction bases not matched to a gene: 7. The length of the CDR3 is 14 residues. Germline V gives CDR1 GTSNPN, CDR2 SVGIG (reference sequence). For the CDR3, the DNA is TGTGCCTGCATTCGGGGGGGTAACTACAATGAGCAGTTCTTC. As protein: CACIRGGNYNEQFF.

This chain links TRBV29-1 with TRBJ1-2; a weak D match, TRBD1 (6 bases). Germline values: CDR1 SQVTM, CDR2 ANQGSEA. The CDR3 has 14 residues. Deletions cut 2 bases from V and 5 bases from J, with 15 bases between. CDR3 DNA: TGCAGCGTTGAATTGACAGGAGAATATTATGGCTACACCTTC. Its translation is CSVELTGEYYGYTF.

The chain has TRBV9 and TRBJ2-1; 8 positions match TRBD2. The CDR3 consists of 15 residues. The V and J ends lost 3 bases and 7 bases, in that order; junction bases with no gene match: 9. Germline V CDR1 and CDR2: SGDLS, YYNGEE. DNA for the CDR3: TGTGCCAGCAGCGGAAGCGGGAGCTGGGGTAATGAGCAGTTCTTC. Protein product: CASSGSGSWGNEQFF.

CDR3 DNA: TGCGCCAGCAGTCGGAGTTCCCTCAGACCCTACGAGCAGTACTTC. It codes for CASSRSSLRPYEQYF. The V and J genes are TRBV10-1 and TRBJ2-7; D gene ambiguous. The CDR3 runs 15 residues. The V gene's germline CDR1 is WNHNN and CDR2 SYGVQD (reference sequence). V dropped 5 bases and J dropped 2 bases, with 16 bases sitting between them.

The chain carries TRBV2 and TRBJ1-1; 12 nucleotides align to TRBD1. CDR1 SNHLY and CDR2 FYNNEI come from the germline V gene. The CDR3 is made up of 17 amino acids. With V trimmed by 6 bases and J by 1 base, 9 bases remained unmatched. CDR3 sequence: CASRNWDRGQWNTEAFF. CDR3 nucleotide sequence: TGTGCCAGCAGGAACTGGGACAGGGGGCAATGGAACACTGAAGCTTTCTTT.

This clone was recorded once. The chain couples TRBV2 to TRBJ2-5, with unresolved D. V lost 11 bases to trimming and J lost 0 bases, with 13 bases between them. The CDR3 loop spans 13 amino acids. The germline V gene encodes CDR1 SNHLY and CDR2 FYNNEI. The CDR3 protein is CAWRAVNQETQYF. For the CDR3, the DNA is TGTGCCTGGCGTGCGGTGAACCAAGAGACCCAGTACTTC.

The chain recombines TRBV27 with TRBJ1-5; no reliable D call. V lost 3 bases and J 7 bases, leaving 10 bases between the germline ends. The CDR3 loop spans 13 amino acids. Looked up from germline, CDR1 is MNHEY and CDR2 is SMNVEV (reference sequence). DNA of the CDR3: TGTGCCAGCAGTTTTGGGGTGAGGCAGCCCCAGCATTTT. Its translation: CASSFGVRQPQHF.

V gene TRBV19 combines with J gene TRBJ2-2, with 12 nucleotides matching TRBD2. The germline V gene has CDR1 LNHDA and CDR2 SQIVND (reference sequence). V lost 7 bases and J lost 6; bases outside the gene matches: 6. CDR3 length equals 15 residues. Written as DNA, the CDR3 is TGTGCCAGTACCCGACTAGCGGGAGCTGCCGGGGAGCTGTTTTTT. This codes for CASTRLAGAAGELFF. The full variable domain, in which reference TRBV19 and TRBJ2-2 provide the parts outside the CDR3, is DGGITQSPKYLFRKEGQNVTLSCEQNLNHDAMYWYRQDPGQGLRLIYYSQIVNDFQKGDIAEGYSVSREKKESFPLTVTSAQKNPTAFYLCASTRLAGAAGELFFGEGSRLTVL.

The chain uses TRBV9 and TRBJ2-7, with TRBD2 matching over 9 bases. V shed 3 bases, J shed 3 bases, and the junction held 7 bases outside the gene matches. This CDR3 has 15 residues. Germline-derived CDR1 and CDR2 are SGDLS and YYNGEE. The CDR3 DNA follows: TGTGCCAGCAGCGCCCATAGCGGGAGAATCTACGAGCAGTACTTC. Protein product: CASSAHSGRIYEQYF. Filled out from reference TRBV9 and TRBJ2-7, the complete variable domain reads DSGVTQTPKHLITATGQRVTLRCSPRSGDLSVYWYQQSLDQGLQFLIQYYNGEERAKGNILERFSAQQFPDLHSELNLSSLELGDSALYFCASSAHSGRIYEQYFGPGTRLTVT.

The genes are TRBV7-7 and TRBJ2-1, with D possibly TRBD2 on 5 matching bases. Germline CDR1 reads SSHAT; CDR2 reads FNYEAQ (reference sequence). This CDR3 comprises 13 residues. The V end lost 5 bases, the J end lost 6 bases, and 11 bases lay between the germline ends. Written as DNA, the CDR3 is TGTGCCAGCAGCCGGGGATCGGGCAATGAGCAGTTCTTC. It codes for CASSRGSGNEQFF.

The chain carries TRBV25-1 and TRBJ1-1, with D perhaps matching TRBD1 (6 bases). The CDR3 has 17 amino acids. The ends were cut back, 3 bases at V and 0 bases at J, with 17 bases in the middle. The germline CDR1 and CDR2 sequences are MGHDK and SYGVNS. The DNA of the CDR3 is TGTGCCAGCAGTGATTTTTCGGGACATCCCCTGAACACTGAAGCTTTCTTT. It codes for CASSDFSGHPLNTEAFF.

The V gene is TRBV29-1, the J gene TRBJ2-5; D might be TRBD1 (5 bases). This CDR3 region has 14 residues. CDR1 and CDR2 (germline): SQVTM, ANQGSEA. Between the trimmed V and J ends, which lost 4 bases and 5 bases, there was a span of 17 bases. CDR3 protein: CSVVPRGIGETQYF. CDR3 coding DNA: TGCAGCGTTGTCCCTAGGGGAATCGGGGAGACCCAGTACTTC.

CDR3 in amino acids: CASSTGQTYEQYF. The DNA of the CDR3 is TGTGCCAGCAGCACCGGACAGACCTACGAGCAGTACTTC. The genes are TRBV5-8 and TRBJ2-7, with a possible D match to TRBD1 (6 bases). Trimming removed 4 bases from V and 2 bases from J, with 10 bases in between. CDR3 length equals 13 residues. Germline values: CDR1 SGHTS, CDR2 YDEGEE.

The chain is built from TRBV6-6 and TRBJ2-7; 7 nucleotides align to TRBD1. Per germline, CDR1 MNHNY and CDR2 SVGAGI (reference sequence). The CDR3 is made up of 13 amino acids. Unmatched junction bases numbered 2, after V lost 4 bases and J lost 2 bases. In nucleotides, the CDR3 is TGTGCCAGCAGTTGGGACAGCCCCTACGAGCAGTACTTC. It yields the protein CASSWDSPYEQYF.